Listed here are 28 T cell receptor beta chains from one sample, sequenced in a study of neurological immune-mediated disorders (dated by TCRdb to the late 2010s). The library was generated by 5' RACE. The data were produced on an Illumina HiSeq 2500. TCRdb passed the public sequencing reads through fastp at Q25 and MiXCR, retaining productive beta sequences. Identical CDR3 protein sequences are pooled into one entry, listed with their most common genes and DNA. This sample holds around 32,000 distinct CDR3 sequences; over 10% were observed only once. The ten largest clones take up about 5.6% of the sample. Sequencing was performed on PBMCs. The origin of the receptors is a woman in her sixties in good health.

The V gene is TRBV5-1, the J gene TRBJ2-7; D is unresolved. The germline V gene encodes CDR1 SGHRS and CDR2 YFSETQ. The CDR3 length is 13 residues. The CDR3 bases are TGCGCGAGCTGCTTCGGACGGACCTACGAGCAGTACTTC. Translated, it gives CASCFGRTYEQYF.

This clonotype came up many times. The rearrangement uses TRBV7-8 and TRBJ1-1; D not certain. Trimming stripped 2 bases from V and 3 bases from J, with 4 bases between. The CDR3 has 12 amino acids. CDR1 and CDR2 from the germline V gene are SGHVS and FQNEAQ. CDR3 coding DNA: TGTGCCAGCAGCTTATTGGACACTGAAGCTTTCTTT. Translation: CASSLLDTEAFF.

This clonotype was detected ten times or more. The genes are TRBV5-1 and TRBJ1-1; no definite D call. Between the trimmed V and J ends, which lost 0 bases and 1 base, there was a span of 10 bases. Germline V gene sequence: CDR1 SGHRS, CDR2 YFSETQ. There are 15 residues in the CDR3. CDR3 in amino acids: CASSLAGPRNTEAFF. The CDR3 nucleotides read TGCGCCAGCAGCTTGGCTGGGCCCCGGAACACTGAAGCTTTCTTT.

The sample holds many counts of this clonotype. The DNA of the CDR3 is TGCAGCGTTTCGACAGGGGGCCCCACCTACGAGCAGTACTTC. Protein sequence: CSVSTGGPTYEQYF. J is TRBJ2-7 and V is TRBV29-1, with 10 bases lining up with TRBD1. CDR3 length: 14 amino acids. Germline V gene sequence: CDR1 SQVTM, CDR2 ANQGSEA. V was clipped by 5 bases and J by 2 bases; unmatched bases: 6.

In its sample, this clonotype was seen many times. The genes are TRBV25-1 and TRBJ2-5, with 13 positions matching TRBD2. Trimming cost V 6 bases and J 1 base; bases outside gene matches: 5. The CDR3 spans 16 residues. Germline loops: CDR1 MGHDK, CDR2 SYGVNS. Here the CDR3 DNA reads TGTGCCAGCAGCCTGACTAGCGGGAGGCCCCAAGAGACCCAGTACTTC. Translated: CASSLTSGRPQETQYF.

A few counts support this clonotype. The CDR3 nucleotides are TGTGCCAGCAGTCGGGGACAGGTGGCGAACTATGGCTACACCTTC. This sequence encodes CASSRGQVANYGYTF. V usage is TRBV12-3 or TRBV12-4 and J usage is TRBJ1-2, with 8 bases lining up with TRBD1. After removal of 5 bases from V and 2 bases from J, the junction contained 7 bases not matched to a gene. This CDR3 has 15 amino acids.

This clonotype was found many times. The chain recombines TRBV18 with TRBJ2-5; TRBD1 matches 9 bases. J was trimmed by 5 bases and V by 6 bases; bases with no gene match: 10. The CDR3 consists of 15 residues. From germline, CDR1 is KGHSH and CDR2 LQKENI. The CDR3 reads CASSPGTGGRETQYF. The DNA for the CDR3 is TGTGCCAGCTCCCCCGGAACAGGGGGCCGGGAGACCCAGTACTTC.

This clonotype showed up many times. The chain links TRBV20-1 to TRBJ1-5, with 8 bases identical to TRBD1. The junction had 9 bases not matched to a gene; V was cut back by 5 bases and J by 0 bases. This CDR3 is 16 amino acids long. From germline, CDR1 is DFQATT and CDR2 SNEGSKA (reference sequence). The DNA for the CDR3 is TGCAGTGCTGAGGACAGGGACTACTATAGCAATCAGCCCCAGCATTTT. It is translated as CSAEDRDYYSNQPQHF.

This clonotype is labeled medium-sized. The rearrangement uses TRBV11-2 and TRBJ1-4; perhaps TRBD1 as D (6 bases). The V gene's germline CDR1 is SGHAT and CDR2 FQNNGV. CDR3 length: 16 residues. Trimming took 1 base from V and 3 from J, leaving 12 bases between them. CDR3 in amino acids: CASSLGKGVANEKLFF. The CDR3 nucleotides read TGTGCCAGCAGCTTAGGAAAGGGGGTGGCTAATGAAAAACTGTTTTTT.

This clonotype was counted at least ten times. V and J are TRBV4-1 and TRBJ1-4, with D possibly being TRBD1 (5 bases). The CDR3 sequence is 15 residues long. Germline values: CDR1 MGHRA, CDR2 YSYEKL. V was cut by 4 bases and J by 6 bases, with 15 bases left in between. CDR3 amino acids: CASSLPQQGDEKLFF. The CDR3, as DNA: TGCGCCAGCAGCCTTCCACAGCAGGGCGATGAAAAACTGTTTTTT.

This clonotype was detected many times. V usage is TRBV7-9 and J usage is TRBJ1-2; no definite D call. There are 16 residues in the CDR3. The V gene's germline CDR1 is SEHNR and CDR2 FQNEAQ (reference sequence). The V end lost 0 bases, the J end lost 4 bases, and 15 bases lay between the germline ends. CDR3 loop: CASSLAQGGSVYGYTF. CDR3 nucleotide sequence: TGTGCCAGCAGCTTAGCGCAAGGAGGGTCCGTCTATGGCTACACCTTC.

The table lists this clonotype with many counts. The chain carries TRBV5-8 and TRBJ1-5; D gene unclear. This CDR3 is 15 amino acids long. V gave up 0 bases and J gave up 3 bases, with 10 bases separating them. CDR1 is SGHTS and CDR2 is YDEGEE in the germline V gene. The CDR3 nucleotides are TGTGCCAGCAGCTTGGGAAGGGTAGACAATCAGCCCCAGCATTTT. It encodes CASSLGRVDNQPQHF.

The chain carries TRBV20-1 and TRBJ2-5; D ambiguous. The ends were cut back, 4 bases at V and 1 base at J, with 7 bases in the middle. There are 12 residues in the CDR3. CDR1 and CDR2 (germline): DFQATT, SNEGSKA (reference sequence). CDR3: CSAMDRQETQYF. The CDR3 DNA reads TGCAGTGCTATGGACCGCCAAGAGACCCAGTACTTC.

This clonotype has a count of ten or more. The rearrangement links TRBV6-1 to TRBJ1-2, with D possibly TRBD1 on 6 matching bases. Trimming stripped 3 bases from V and 2 bases from J, with 22 bases between. CDR1 is MNHNS, CDR2 SASEGT, per germline. CDR3 length equals 18 residues. The CDR3 DNA reads as TGTGCCAGCAGTGATGGGCCAGGGACAAGAAAGGGAAACTATGGCTACACCTTC. This gives the protein CASSDGPGTRKGNYGYTF.

This clonotype has a single count. The CDR3 coding sequence is TGTGCCATCAAGGCGGGACCGGGACTAGCTCGGGGTATGGGGGAGCTGTTTTTT. Translating it yields CAIKAGPGLARGMGELFF. The chain links TRBV10-3 to TRBJ2-2; 9 bases are shared with TRBD2. The CDR3 contains 18 residues. V was clipped by 7 bases and J by 8 bases; unmatched bases: 20. From germline, CDR1 is ENHRY and CDR2 SYGVKD.

This clonotype was observed at least ten times. V is TRBV15 and J is TRBJ1-2; weak D call: TRBD1 (5 bases). V was pared by 0 bases and J by 5 bases, with 13 bases between. CDR1 and CDR2 (germline): LNHNV, YYDKDF (reference sequence). The CDR3 has 15 amino acids. The DNA of the CDR3 is TGTGCCACCAGCAGAGATCCGGGGGTTGGGTATGGCTACACCTTC. Its translation is CATSRDPGVGYGYTF. The whole variable domain, remainder taken from reference TRBV15 and TRBJ1-2, is DAMVIQNPRYQVTQFGKPVTLSCSQTLNHNVMYWYQQKSSQAPKLLFHYYDKDFNNEADTPDNFQSRRPNTSFCFLDIRSPGLGDTAMYLCATSRDPGVGYGYTFGSGTRLTVV.

This chain uses TRBV4-1 with TRBJ1-1, with a possible D match to TRBD1 (6 bases). The CDR3 sequence is 14 residues long. Per germline, CDR1 MGHRA and CDR2 YSYEKL. The germline V and J ends were trimmed by 6 bases and 1 base, with 12 bases remaining between them. The CDR3 loop reads CASRGQLKNTEAFF. CDR3 bases: TGCGCCAGCAGAGGACAGCTTAAGAACACTGAAGCTTTCTTT.

This clonotype showed up many times. The genes are TRBV6-5 and TRBJ2-2; D gene uncertain. Trimming stripped 6 bases from V and 3 bases from J, with 14 bases between. Germline CDR1 is MNHEY and CDR2 is SVGAGI. The CDR3 contains 15 residues. The CDR3 sequence: CASSPLDTHTGELFF. The CDR3 nucleotides are TGTGCCAGCAGCCCTCTCGACACCCACACCGGGGAGCTGTTTTTT.

This clonotype was recorded many times. The chain combines TRBV12-3 or TRBV12-4 with TRBJ1-2; D possibly corresponds to TRBD1 (6 bases). Trimming shortened V by 1 base and J by 7 bases, and 10 bases separated the two germline ends. The length of the CDR3 is 13 residues. CDR3 region: CASSLVGGIGYTF. The CDR3 region has the DNA TGTGCCAGCAGTTTAGTCGGGGGCATTGGCTACACCTTC.

This clonotype was seen ten or more times. V gene TRBV7-2 combines with J gene TRBJ1-1; 7 bases are shared with TRBD1. This CDR3 has 14 amino acids. Germline values: CDR1 SGHTA, CDR2 FQGNSA. V dropped 5 bases and J dropped 0; count of bases not matched to a gene: 3. The CDR3 region has the DNA TGTGCCAGCAGCCGACAGGGCCTGAACACTGAAGCTTTCTTT. This encodes CASSRQGLNTEAFF. The full variable domain, its missing parts supplied by reference TRBV7-2 and TRBJ1-1, is GAGVSQSPSNKVTEKGKDVELRCDPISGHTALYWYRQSLGQGLEFLIYFQGNSAPDKSGLPSDRFSAERTGGSVSTLTIQRTQQEDSAVYLCASSRQGLNTEAFFGQGTRLTVV.

Many counts were recorded for this clonotype. V is TRBV20-1 and J is TRBJ2-7, with D possibly matching TRBD1 (6 bases). CDR3 size: 13 residues. V lost 4 bases and J 4 bases, leaving 14 bases between the germline ends. Germline CDR1 DFQATT, CDR2 SNEGSKA (reference sequence). In DNA form, the CDR3 reads TGCAGTGCTACAGGGGCGGCCTCGTACGAGCAGTACTTC. Its translation is CSATGAASYEQYF.

The chain is built from TRBV5-1 and TRBJ1-4; weak D call: TRBD1 (6 bases). The germline V and J ends were trimmed by 0 bases and 7 bases, with 16 bases remaining between them. CDR1 and CDR2 (germline): SGHRS, YFSETQ. CDR3 length: 16 residues. CDR3 DNA sequence: TGCGCCAGCAGCTTGGACCCCGGGGACATGGGTGAAAAACTGTTTTTT. Its protein is CASSLDPGDMGEKLFF.

This clonotype was found many times. The V and J genes are TRBV5-1 and TRBJ2-3; TRBD2 aligns across 9 bases. Trimming removed 0 bases from V and 1 base from J; junction bases left unmatched: 9. Germline V gene lookup returns CDR1 SGHRS and CDR2 YFSETQ. The CDR3 runs 18 residues. The CDR3 DNA follows: TGCGCCAGCAGCTTGGATCCCTTAGCGGGGGCCGGCACAGATACGCAGTATTTT. It translates to CASSLDPLAGAGTDTQYF.

This clonotype was seen only a few times. The V and J genes are TRBV20-1 and TRBJ1-2, with a possible D match to TRBD1 (6 bases). The CDR3 runs to 17 residues. Germline V lookup: CDR1 DFQATT, CDR2 SNEGSKA (reference sequence). Here the CDR3 reads CSIMFRPPGALGYGYTF. CDR3 in DNA: TGCAGCATTATGTTTCGGCCCCCAGGGGCGCTTGGGTATGGCTACACCTTC.

This chain connects TRBV5-1 to TRBJ2-1; D is uncertain. The V gene lost 0 bases and the J gene lost 2 bases, with 9 bases spanning the gap. The CDR3 loop spans 15 amino acids. Germline values: CDR1 SGHRS, CDR2 YFSETQ. The CDR3 loop is CASSLGETTYNEQFF. CDR3 nucleotide sequence: TGCGCCAGCAGCTTGGGAGAGACCACCTACAATGAGCAGTTCTTC.

This clonotype was observed at least ten times. The chain employs TRBV5-1 and TRBJ2-7; 8 bases are shared with TRBD1. J gave up 5 bases and V 5 bases, and 9 bases lay outside the gene matches. Germline V gene sequence: CDR1 SGHRS, CDR2 YFSETQ. The CDR3 sequence is 14 residues long. CDR3 in DNA: TGCGCCAGCAGTTATGGGGCAGGGGGCGACGAGCAGTACTTC. Amino acid sequence: CASSYGAGGDEQYF.

Many counts were recorded for this clonotype. This rearrangement joins TRBV4-1 to TRBJ2-4; 10 bases line up with TRBD2. This CDR3 has 17 amino acids. Trimming cost V 2 bases and J 0 bases; bases outside gene matches: 4. The germline CDR1 and CDR2 sequences are MGHRA and YSYEKL. The CDR3 region is CASSQLLAGVAKNIQYF. CDR3 nucleotide sequence: TGCGCCAGCAGCCAACTCCTAGCGGGGGTAGCCAAAAACATTCAGTACTTC.

This clonotype occurred many times. The chain has TRBV9 and TRBJ2-5; D not resolved. Germline CDR1 reads SGDLS; CDR2 reads YYNGEE. The CDR3 covers 13 residues. The V gene lost 3 bases and the J gene lost 9 bases, with 15 bases spanning the gap. The CDR3: CASSEGPRVPQYF. CDR3 bases: TGTGCCAGCAGCGAAGGGCCAAGAGTGCCCCAGTACTTC.